This T cell receptor beta chain originates from a study of blood T cell repertoires in COVID-19. Clones were read by immunoSEQ multiplex PCR, and TCRdb kept only the in-frame ones, dropping some. The data hold about 42,000 clones, with 77% observed a single time. Germline V gene lookup returns CDR1 KGHSH and CDR2 LQKENI. The CDR3 is 14 residues long. V was cut by 2 bases and J by 5 bases, with 9 bases left in between. This rearrangement joins TRBV18 to TRBJ1-4, with a weak D call TRBD1 (6 bases). Specimen: peripheral blood. The sequence came from a woman in her 70s with acute or convalescent COVID-19. CDR3 nucleotides: TGTGCCAGCTCACCAAGACAGGCAAATGAAAAACTGTTTTTT. Translation: CASSPRQANEKLFF.